Presented here are 7 T cell receptor beta chains from one specimen sequenced in a study of shared clonotypes between healthy human individuals. Only in-frame clones appear in the TCRdb table, and some are missing; sequencing was by immunoSEQ multiplex PCR. Of hundreds of thousands of clones in the sample, roughly four fifths were seen once. The sequenced material came from PBMCs. The receptors here all came from a woman aged 40 to 50 in good health. Some clones in this sample may be carry-over from other donors' samples.

V and J are TRBV5-6 and TRBJ2-1; 10 bases fit TRBD2. The trim removed 5 bases at V and 4 bases at J, leaving 9 bases unmatched. The length of the CDR3 is 16 residues. Germline V lookup: CDR1 SGHDT, CDR2 YYEEEE. DNA of the CDR3: TGTGCCAGCAGTTACGGACGGACTAGCGGTTACAATGAGCAGTTCTTC. Its translation is CASSYGRTSGYNEQFF.

The chain links TRBV30 to TRBJ1-6, with D hard to call. CDR1 GTSNPN and CDR2 SVGIG come from the germline V gene (reference sequence). The V and J ends lost 4 bases and 7 bases respectively, with 14 bases between them. The CDR3 is 14 residues long. The chain's CDR3 is CAWKVYGKNSPLHF. The CDR3 nucleotides read TGTGCCTGGAAGGTGTACGGCAAAAATTCACCCCTCCACTTT. Together with reference TRBV30 and TRBJ1-6, the CDR3 gives the full variable domain: SQTIHQWPATLVQPVGSPLSLECTVEGTSNPNLYWYRQAAGRGLQLLFYSVGIGQISSEVPQNLSASRPQDRQFILSSKKLLLSDSGFYLCAWKVYGKNSPLHFGNGTRLTVT.

The chain couples TRBV5-1 to TRBJ2-3; TRBD2 might be the D (6 bases). The V and J ends lost 0 bases and 4 bases respectively, with 9 bases between them. CDR1 and CDR2 (germline): SGHRS, YFSETQ. CDR3 length: 14 residues. This CDR3 is CASSLAGAADTQYF. DNA for the CDR3: TGCGCCAGCAGCTTGGCGGGAGCGGCAGATACGCAGTATTTT. The whole variable domain, filled in from reference TRBV5-1 and TRBJ2-3, reads KAGVTQTPRYLIKTRGQQVTLSCSPISGHRSVSWYQQTPGQGLQFLFEYFSETQRNKGNFPGRFSGRQFSNSRSEMNVSTLELGDSALYLCASSLAGAADTQYFGPGTRLTVL.

This chain connects TRBV9 to TRBJ2-1, with TRBD2 identical over 7 bases. There are 16 residues in the CDR3. V gave up 2 bases and J gave up 2 bases; unmatched junction bases: 7. Germline CDR1 and CDR2: SGDLS and YYNGEE. The CDR3 coding sequence is TGTGCCAGCAGCGTGCAAGCGGGGTCAACCTACAATGAGCAGTTCTTC. Amino acids: CASSVQAGSTYNEQFF.

This clone was recorded only once. This specimen includes other DNA sequences encoding the same CDR3. The chain couples TRBV5-1 to TRBJ2-3; possible D gene TRBD2, 5 bases. Germline CDR1 and CDR2: SGHRS and YFSETQ. CDR3 length equals 17 residues. V lost 2 bases and J lost 0, with 16 bases in between. The CDR3 spells CASSFGTGTRSTDTQYF. The DNA for the CDR3 is TGCGCCAGCAGCTTTGGAACCGGAACTAGAAGCACAGATACGCAGTATTTT.

The chain employs TRBV30 and TRBJ1-3; D is unresolved. Between the trimmed V and J ends, which lost 2 bases and 0 bases, there was a span of 5 bases. Germline lookup yields CDR1 GTSNPN and CDR2 SVGIG (reference sequence). The CDR3 is 13 residues long. CDR3 bases: TGTGCCTGGAGTATTCTCTCTGGAAACACCATATATTTT. As protein: CAWSILSGNTIYF.

In this sample, this clone turned up many times. This chain connects TRBV7-2 to TRBJ2-7, with TRBD2 identical over 11 bases. With 0 bases clipped from V and 4 bases from J, the junction kept 5 bases outside the gene matches. Looked up from germline, CDR1 is SGHTA and CDR2 is FQGNSA. This CDR3 is 16 amino acids long. The CDR3 region is CASSLAPGTSGYEQYF. The CDR3 nucleotides read TGTGCCAGCAGCTTAGCCCCCGGGACTAGCGGTTACGAGCAGTACTTC.